This T cell receptor (beta chain) was profiled in a study of human T cells and chemical hapten exposure. This clonotype was seen more than once but under ten times. The target antigen is unknown. Library construction involved attaching unique molecular identifiers to individual cDNA molecules, which allowed quantitative, reproducible TCR counting. TCRdb reprocessed the RACE reads via MiXCR and lists one record per CDR3 protein. The table records 130,000 or so distinct CDR3 sequences, around 8.2% of them present only once. Points from the study as a whole: TCRs at a frequency above 1 in 1000 stayed unchanged with DPC sensitization.

Described time point: healthy volunteer bleed at 2 weeks. Total RNA was isolated from whole blood that had not been fractionated. The clonotype originates from a male donor in good health. Some clones in this sample may be carry-over from other donors' samples. Sequencing was performed on whole blood.

The CDR3 region has the DNA TGTGCCAGCAGCCAAGACTCATTTGGGCTAGCGGGAGTGTTCGATGAGCAGTTCTTC. It yields the protein CASSQDSFGLAGVFDEQFF. The V gene is TRBV3-1, the J gene TRBJ2-1, with 10 bases fitting TRBD2. V trimming: 0 bases; J trimming: 8 bases; junction bases outside the gene matches: 16. Looked up from germline, CDR1 is LGHDT and CDR2 is YNNKEL (reference sequence). CDR3 length equals 19 residues.